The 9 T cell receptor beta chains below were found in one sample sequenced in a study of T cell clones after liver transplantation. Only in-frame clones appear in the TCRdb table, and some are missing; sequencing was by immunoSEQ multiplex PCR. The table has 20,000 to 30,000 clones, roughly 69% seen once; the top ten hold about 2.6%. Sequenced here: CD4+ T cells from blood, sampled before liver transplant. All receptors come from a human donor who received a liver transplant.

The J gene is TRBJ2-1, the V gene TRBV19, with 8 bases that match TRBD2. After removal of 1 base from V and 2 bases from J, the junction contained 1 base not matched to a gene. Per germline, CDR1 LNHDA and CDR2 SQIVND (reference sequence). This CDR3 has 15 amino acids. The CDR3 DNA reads TGTGCCAGTAGTATAGGGGGACTAGCCTACAATGAGCAGTTCTTC. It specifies CASSIGGLAYNEQFF.

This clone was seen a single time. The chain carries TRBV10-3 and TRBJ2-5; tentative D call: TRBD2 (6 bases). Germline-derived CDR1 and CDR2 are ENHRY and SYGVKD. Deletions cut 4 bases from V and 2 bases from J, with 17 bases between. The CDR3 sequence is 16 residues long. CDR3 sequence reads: CAISVGSGPLQETQYF. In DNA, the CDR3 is TGTGCCATCAGTGTCGGTAGCGGACCTTTACAAGAGACCCAGTACTTC.

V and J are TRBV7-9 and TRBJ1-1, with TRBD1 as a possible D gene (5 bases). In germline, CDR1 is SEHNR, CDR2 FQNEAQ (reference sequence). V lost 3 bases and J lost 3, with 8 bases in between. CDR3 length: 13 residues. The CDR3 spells CASSFGRDTEAFF. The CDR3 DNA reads TGTGCCAGCAGCTTCGGCAGGGACACTGAAGCTTTCTTT.

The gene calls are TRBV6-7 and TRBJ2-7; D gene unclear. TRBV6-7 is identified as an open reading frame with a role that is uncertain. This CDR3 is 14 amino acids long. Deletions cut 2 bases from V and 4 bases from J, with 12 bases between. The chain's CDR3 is CASSYPPCHYEQYV. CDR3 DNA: TGTGCCAGCAGTTACCCCCCCTGTCATTACGAGCAGTACGTC.

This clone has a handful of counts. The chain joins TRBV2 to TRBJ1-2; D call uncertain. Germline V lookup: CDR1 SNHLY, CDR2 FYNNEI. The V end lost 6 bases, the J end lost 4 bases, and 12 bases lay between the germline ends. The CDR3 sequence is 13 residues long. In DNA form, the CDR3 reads TGTGCCAGCAGATCCTTAGACACCTATGGCTACACCTTC. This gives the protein CASRSLDTYGYTF.

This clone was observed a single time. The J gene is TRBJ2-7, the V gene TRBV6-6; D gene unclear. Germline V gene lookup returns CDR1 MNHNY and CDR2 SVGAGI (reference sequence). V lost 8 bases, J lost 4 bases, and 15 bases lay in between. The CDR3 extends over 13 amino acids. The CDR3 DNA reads TGTGCCAGCCGACCGGCTGCATATTACGAGCAGTACTTC. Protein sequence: CASRPAAYYEQYF.

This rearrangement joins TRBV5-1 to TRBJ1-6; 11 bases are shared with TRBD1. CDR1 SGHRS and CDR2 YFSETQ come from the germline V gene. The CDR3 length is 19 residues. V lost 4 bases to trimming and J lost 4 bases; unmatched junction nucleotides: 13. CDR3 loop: CASSPRGSGTGGYNSPLHF. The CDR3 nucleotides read TGCGCCAGCAGCCCCCGGGGAAGCGGGACAGGGGGTTATAATTCACCCCTCCACTTT.

CDR3 amino acids: CSVAEGLDEQYF. The CDR3 nucleotides read TGCAGCGTTGCTGAAGGGTTGGACGAGCAGTACTTC. The rearrangement uses TRBV29-1 and TRBJ2-7; D is unresolved. The CDR3 covers 12 residues. The V gene's germline CDR1 is SQVTM and CDR2 ANQGSEA. V lost 4 bases and J lost 5, with 12 bases in between.

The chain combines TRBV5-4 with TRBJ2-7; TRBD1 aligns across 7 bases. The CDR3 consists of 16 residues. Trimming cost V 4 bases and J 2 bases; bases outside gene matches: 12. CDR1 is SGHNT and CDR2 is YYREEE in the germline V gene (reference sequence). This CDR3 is CASSKGGGPSTYEQYF. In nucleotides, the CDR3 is TGTGCCAGCAGCAAAGGGGGCGGACCTAGCACCTACGAGCAGTACTTC.